One sample yielded the 7 T cell receptor beta chains listed below, sequenced in a study of cytomegalovirus exposure and HLA in healthy donors. 60 Vbeta and 13 Jbeta primers were used in PCR. Here immunoSEQ multiplex PCR was the method, and the copy in TCRdb shows in-frame clones only, minus some. The sample includes 150,000 or so clones, around 78% seen only once; the top ten take 1.5% to 2%. Sequenced input: PBMCs. The receptors were sampled from a woman aged 18-30 years in good health and CMV-seronegative.

This clone has a handful of counts. The V and J genes are TRBV29-1 and TRBJ1-1; TRBD1 matches 9 bases. CDR3 size: 13 residues. In germline, CDR1 is SQVTM, CDR2 ANQGSEA. The trim removed 7 bases at V and 5 bases at J, leaving 8 bases unmatched. CDR3 sequence (DNA): TGCAGCGACTCCGGGACAGGGACGACTGAAGCTTTCTTT. It encodes CSDSGTGTTEAFF.

This clone was recorded only once. J is TRBJ2-5 and V is TRBV11-2; TRBD2 agrees at 10 bases. The V segment lost 1 base and the J segment 4 bases; nucleotides outside the gene matches: 3. The CDR3 is 15 amino acids. Germline V gene sequence: CDR1 SGHAT, CDR2 FQNNGV. The CDR3 DNA is TGTGCCAGCAGCTTAGTAAGCGGGAGGGGAGAGACCCAGTACTTC. Translating it yields CASSLVSGRGETQYF. Complete variable domain (other parts from reference TRBV11-2 and TRBJ2-5): EAGVAQSPRYKIIEKRQSVAFWCNPISGHATLYWYQQILGQGPKLLIQFQNNGVVDDSQLPKDRFSAERLKGVDSTLKIQPAKLEDSAVYLCASSLVSGRGETQYFGPGTRLLVL.

The chain links TRBV28 to TRBJ1-5; the D is unclear. This CDR3 is 14 amino acids long. The germline gives CDR1 MDHEN, CDR2 SYDVKM. Trimming removed 3 bases at V and 0 bases at J, with 6 bases between. CDR3 sequence: CASSFAVSNQPQHF. The DNA of the CDR3 is TGTGCCAGCAGTTTCGCAGTTAGCAATCAGCCCCAGCATTTT.

The chain recombines TRBV19 with TRBJ1-4; 7 bases align to TRBD1. V dropped 6 bases and J dropped 7; count of bases not matched to a gene: 8. Germline values: CDR1 LNHDA, CDR2 SQIVND (reference sequence). The length of the CDR3 is 14 residues. The CDR3 loop reads CASRDRAVAEKLFF. Here the CDR3 DNA reads TGTGCCAGTAGAGACAGGGCGGTGGCTGAAAAACTGTTTTTT.

This chain links TRBV11-3 with TRBJ2-6; TRBD1 aligns across 7 bases. J lost 3 bases, V lost 4 bases, and 9 bases had no gene match. This CDR3 is built from 17 residues. CDR1 is SGHNT, CDR2 YENEEA, per germline. CDR3 DNA: TGTGCCAGCAGCTCATCTCTACAGGGGTATGGGGCCAACGTCCTGACTTTC. Translating it yields CASSSSLQGYGANVLTF.

V is TRBV6-5 and J is TRBJ2-5, with D possibly matching TRBD1 (6 bases). The CDR3 is 13 residues long. The V and J ends lost 6 bases and 2 bases respectively, with 10 bases between them. Germline CDR1 reads MNHEY; CDR2 reads SVGAGI. The CDR3 is CASSTGQQETQYF. In DNA form, the CDR3 reads TGTGCCAGCAGCACCGGACAGCAAGAGACCCAGTACTTC.

DNA for the CDR3: TGTGCCAGCAGTTCCCAGGGGCGCAATCAGCCCCAGCATTTT. This gives the protein CASSSQGRNQPQHF. The V gene is TRBV6-5, the J gene TRBJ1-5; D is perhaps TRBD1 (6 bases). Germline loops: CDR1 MNHEY, CDR2 SVGAGI. With 4 bases removed from V and 2 bases from J, the gap between germline ends came to 9 bases. The CDR3 covers 14 residues.